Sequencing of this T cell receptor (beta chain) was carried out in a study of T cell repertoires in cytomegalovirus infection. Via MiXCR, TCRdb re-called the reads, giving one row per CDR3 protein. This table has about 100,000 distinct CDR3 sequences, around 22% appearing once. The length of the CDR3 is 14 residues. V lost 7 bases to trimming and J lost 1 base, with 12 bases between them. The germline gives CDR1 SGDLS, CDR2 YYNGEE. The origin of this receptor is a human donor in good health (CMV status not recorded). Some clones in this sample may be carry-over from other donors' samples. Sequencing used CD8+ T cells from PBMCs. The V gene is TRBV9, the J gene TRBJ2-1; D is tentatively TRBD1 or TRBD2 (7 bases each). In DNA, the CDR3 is TGTGCCAGCCAGGGGGGGGGGTCCTACAATGAGCAGTTCTTC. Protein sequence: CASQGGGSYNEQFF.